Included here is one TCR beta chain sequence, with context. Expressed TCRB transcripts were sequenced, since all the RNA that had been isolated was reverse transcribed. Produced via immunoSEQ multiplex PCR; TCRdb's table is partial and in-frame only. The sample contains 400,000 to 600,000 clones, approximately 30% of which appear only once. This record belongs to a study of beta chain features in type 1 diabetes. Germline loops: CDR1 SEHNR, CDR2 FQNEAQ (reference sequence). Trimming cost V 5 bases and J 5 bases, with 17 bases left between them. There are 15 residues in the CDR3. Source material: naive CD4+ T cells from blood. This sequence joins TRBV7-9 and TRBJ2-3; D gene unclear. The origin of this receptor is a man aged 18 to 30 in good health. CDR3 coding DNA: TGTGCCAGCAGCCCACAATTCTACCTGGGAGATACGCAGTATTTT. This encodes CASSPQFYLGDTQYF.